This is a list of T cell receptor beta chains from one sample in a study of blood T cell repertoires in COVID-19. Profiling relied on immunoSEQ multiplex PCR, and the TCRdb table lists in-frame clones only, not all of them. In the table there are approximately 110,000 clones, roughly 72% of which are singletons. Source material: peripheral blood. The receptors shown here come from a man at least 80 years old with acute or convalescent COVID-19. Each CDR3 is given with its conserved first and last residue. D genes are given only for firm matches. Rows give clone size only sometimes, using once, few, many, or a class for an expanded clone.

D gene: NA; clone size: few; V gene: TRBV7-9; J gene: TRBJ1-1; CDR3 protein: CAILPILNTEAFF; CDR3 DNA: TGTGCCATTTTACCTATTTTGAACACTGAAGCTTTCTTT
D gene: NA; clone size: NA; V gene: TRBV18; J gene: TRBJ1-4; CDR3 protein: CASSQEVGGLETNEKLFF; CDR3 DNA: TGTGCCAGCTCACAAGAGGTCGGGGGACTGGAGACTAATGAAAAACTGTTTTTT
D gene: TRBD1; clone size: NA; V gene: TRBV10-3; J gene: TRBJ1-6; CDR3 protein: CAISERTGGDSPLHF; CDR3 DNA: TGTGCCATCAGTGAACGGACAGGGGGTGATTCACCCCTCCACTTT
D gene: NA; clone size: NA; V gene: TRBV12-3/TRBV12-4; J gene: TRBJ2-1; CDR3 protein: CASSSGIYNEQFF; CDR3 DNA: TGTGCCAGCAGTTCAGGGATTTACAATGAGCAGTTCTTC
D gene: TRBD2; clone size: NA; V gene: TRBV4-2; J gene: TRBJ2-1; CDR3 protein: CASSRLTSGAYNEQFF; CDR3 DNA: TGTGCCAGCAGCCGCTTGACTAGCGGAGCCTACAATGAGCAGTTCTTC
D gene: TRBD1; clone size: once; V gene: TRBV10-1; J gene: TRBJ2-1; CDR3 protein: CASLDRVGSYNEQFF; CDR3 DNA: TGCGCCAGCCTTGACAGGGTGGGCTCCTACAATGAGCAGTTCTTC
D gene: NA; clone size: NA; V gene: TRBV11-2; J gene: TRBJ1-3; CDR3 protein: CASSLYGNTIYF; CDR3 DNA: TGTGCCAGCAGCTTATATGGAAACACCATATATTTT
D gene: NA; clone size: NA; V gene: TRBV28; J gene: TRBJ2-3; CDR3 protein: CASSLDPMPGKQTSTDTQYF; CDR3 DNA: TGTGCCAGCAGTTTAGATCCCATGCCGGGGAAGCAGACTAGCACAGATACGCAGTATTTT
D gene: NA; clone size: few; V gene: TRBV28; J gene: TRBJ1-2; CDR3 protein: CASSFRDTMRYTF; CDR3 DNA: TGTGCCAGCAGTTTCCGGGACACTATGCGCTACACCTTC
D gene: TRBD2; clone size: NA; V gene: TRBV12-3/TRBV12-4; J gene: TRBJ2-7; CDR3 protein: CASSLVLSGEQYF; CDR3 DNA: TGTGCCAGCAGTTTAGTCCTTAGCGGGGAGCAGTACTTC
D gene: NA; clone size: few; V gene: TRBV28; J gene: TRBJ1-2; CDR3 protein: CASSSTRQGNYGYTF; CDR3 DNA: TGTGCCAGCAGTTCAACTCGGCAGGGCAACTATGGCTACACCTTC
D gene: NA; clone size: few; V gene: TRBV19; J gene: TRBJ1-2; CDR3 protein: CASSITGANYGYTF; CDR3 DNA: TGTGCCAGTAGTATAACGGGAGCTAACTATGGCTACACCTTC
D gene: NA; clone size: NA; V gene: TRBV9; J gene: TRBJ2-3; CDR3 protein: CASSVSSVGTDTQYF; CDR3 DNA: TGTGCCAGCAGCGTATCCTCGGTCGGGACAGATACGCAGTATTTT
D gene: TRBD2; clone size: NA; V gene: TRBV5-8; J gene: TRBJ2-7; CDR3 protein: CASSLAGGPEEQYF; CDR3 DNA: TGTGCCAGCAGCCTAGCGGGAGGGCCAGAAGAGCAGTACTTC
D gene: NA; clone size: NA; V gene: TRBV15; J gene: TRBJ1-4; CDR3 protein: CATSTGHEKLFF; CDR3 DNA: TGTGCCACCAGCACCGGACACGAAAAACTGTTTTTT
D gene: TRBD1; clone size: NA; V gene: TRBV4-2; J gene: TRBJ1-4; CDR3 protein: CASSQNPGGTGGEKLFF; CDR3 DNA: TGTGCCAGCAGCCAAAACCCCGGGGGGACAGGGGGTGAAAAACTGTTTTTT
D gene: NA; clone size: NA; V gene: TRBV19; J gene: TRBJ2-1; CDR3 protein: CASSMRDLGNEQFF; CDR3 DNA: TGTGCCAGTAGTATGAGGGATTTGGGGAATGAGCAGTTCTTC
D gene: NA; clone size: NA; V gene: TRBV7-3; J gene: TRBJ2-4; CDR3 protein: CASSPGLGNDIQYF; CDR3 DNA: TGTGCCAGCAGCCCAGGACTGGGTAATGACATTCAGTACTTC
D gene: NA; clone size: NA; V gene: TRBV11-2; J gene: TRBJ1-1; CDR3 protein: CASSSGMNTEAFF; CDR3 DNA: TGTGCCAGCAGCTCCGGGATGAACACTGAAGCTTTCTTT
D gene: NA; clone size: once; V gene: TRBV6-5; J gene: TRBJ2-1; CDR3 protein: CASSSVQGRNEQFF; CDR3 DNA: TGTGCCAGCAGTTCTGTACAGGGTAGGAATGAGCAGTTCTTC
D gene: NA; clone size: few; V gene: TRBV10-2; J gene: TRBJ1-2; CDR3 protein: CASSDGRQGSGYTF; CDR3 DNA: TGCGCCAGCAGTGATGGCCGCCAGGGGAGTGGCTACACCTTC
D gene: TRBD1; clone size: NA; V gene: TRBV9; J gene: TRBJ2-7; CDR3 protein: CASSVGQGVSYEQYF; CDR3 DNA: TGTGCCAGCAGCGTAGGCCAGGGGGTTTCCTACGAGCAGTACTTC
D gene: NA; clone size: NA; V gene: TRBV14; J gene: TRBJ2-7; CDR3 protein: CASSQVLGAGDEQYF; CDR3 DNA: TGTGCCAGCAGCCAAGTTCTCGGCGCTGGAGACGAGCAGTACTTC
D gene: NA; clone size: NA; V gene: TRBV5-1; J gene: TRBJ2-2; CDR3 protein: CASSLDRSLNTGELFF; CDR3 DNA: TGCGCCAGCAGCTTGGATCGGAGCCTAAACACCGGGGAGCTGTTTTTT
D gene: NA; clone size: NA; V gene: TRBV28; J gene: TRBJ1-5; CDR3 protein: CASSSAGYGNQPQHF; CDR3 DNA: TGTGCCAGCAGTTCGGCGGGGTATGGCAATCAGCCCCAGCATTTT
D gene: TRBD2; clone size: NA; V gene: TRBV7-2; J gene: TRBJ2-1; CDR3 protein: CASSPGLAGSVEQFF; CDR3 DNA: TGTGCCAGCAGCCCTGGACTAGCGGGATCGGTTGAGCAGTTCTTC
D gene: TRBD1; clone size: NA; V gene: TRBV6-4; J gene: TRBJ1-1; CDR3 protein: CASSEEEGARAFF; CDR3 DNA: TGTGCCAGCAGTGAGGAAGAGGGGGCGCGAGCTTTCTTT
D gene: NA; clone size: once; V gene: TRBV7-2; J gene: TRBJ2-3; CDR3 protein: CASSLVRGGTDTQYF; CDR3 DNA: TGTGCCAGCAGCTTAGTCAGGGGTGGCACAGATACGCAGTATTTT